This TCR beta chain was sequenced in a study of blood T cell repertoires in COVID-19 (dated by TCRdb to between 2020 and 2021). About the full investigation: The collaborator samples originated in the United States, Italy and Spain and spanned the acute and convalescent phases of COVID-19. The prospective study material was composed of cDNA or gDNA derived from T cells, B-cell-depleted T cells, or PBMCs. HLA class I and class II types, where available, came from metadata supplied by the sample provider rather than from assay-based typing. A de-identified subject ID, COVID-19 status, age in years and sex were almost always included in the sample metadata. The samples were drawn from the first 160 participants of the ongoing ImmuneRACE study and from under 1,500 subjects provided by 6 global collaborators. The dataset comprised deeply sampled blood TCRbeta repertoires from subjects exposed to, actively infected with, or recovered from COVID-19. The repertoires were made available in a free public database intended to serve as a resource for research on the immune response to SARS-CoV-2.

In the case of this clone: There is no known antigen for this receptor. Base-call qualities are not available, and no considerably larger clone is one nucleotide away.

CDR1 LGHDT and CDR2 YNNKEL were looked up in the germline V gene (reference sequence). V is trimmed back by 2 bases and J by 0 bases, and the junction contains 9 bases that no gene match accounts for. The cysteine opens and the phenylalanine closes a CDR3 of 18 amino acids. The sequence is cut down to CDR3 DNA, 54 bases in frame from base 1. Participants in the prospective study were aged roughly 18 to 89 years, lived in about two dozen United States geographic areas, and enrolled through a virtual design. Cohort assignment in the prospective study relied on participant-reported clinical history from a screening survey and a study questionnaire. For ImmuneRACE Cohort 3, a participant was defined as recovered based on two consecutive negative NP/OP PCR tests, clearance by a healthcare professional, or resolution of symptoms. Mobile phlebotomists in the prospective study collected whole blood, serum and a nasopharyngeal or oropharyngeal swab from every participant. Participants in the prospective study had the option to provide additional blood draws and questionnaires over a roughly two-month period. Before DNA extraction, prospective study blood samples were shipped either frozen or at room temperature.

What the study reported, not specific to this receptor: Clinical and demographic metadata were provided uncurated, with the amount varying by source and participant.

The immunoSEQ Assay, a bias-controlled multiplex PCR, was used to amplify TCRbeta CDR3 regions from genomic DNA. The study's own analysis went as follows. The number of nucleated cells in each sample was estimated by amplification of reference gene primers within the assay. Sequence reads were collapsed and filtered to measure the absolute abundance of every unique TCRbeta CDR3 rearrangement. For each sample, productive Simpson clonality was calculated as the square root of Simpson's diversity index over productive rearrangements. In TCRdb, the immuneACCESS table is reduced to in-frame sequences with V and J assigned. These tables do not hold every clone; where another copy was compared, an unresolved V gene accounts for under half, and the others remain unexplained. V, J and clone size were drawn from that table, and D and trimming were deduced from the DNA. Within this sample are fewer than 400,000 clones, with under 90% of them counted one time only. The top ten hold roughly 5.2% of the sample.

This sequence was found in a man in his sixties who had recovered from COVID-19. In this chain, TRBV3-1 (or the pseudogene TRBV3-2) is recombined with TRBJ1-2; a stretch of 10 junction bases matches TRBD1. The sequenced sample consisted of PBMCs or T cells enriched from blood (not recorded which). The CDR3 here reads CASSQIGQGVSSNYGYTF. The DNA sequence follows: TGTGCCAGCAGCCAAATCGGACAGGGGGTCTCTTCTAACTATGGCTACACCTTC.